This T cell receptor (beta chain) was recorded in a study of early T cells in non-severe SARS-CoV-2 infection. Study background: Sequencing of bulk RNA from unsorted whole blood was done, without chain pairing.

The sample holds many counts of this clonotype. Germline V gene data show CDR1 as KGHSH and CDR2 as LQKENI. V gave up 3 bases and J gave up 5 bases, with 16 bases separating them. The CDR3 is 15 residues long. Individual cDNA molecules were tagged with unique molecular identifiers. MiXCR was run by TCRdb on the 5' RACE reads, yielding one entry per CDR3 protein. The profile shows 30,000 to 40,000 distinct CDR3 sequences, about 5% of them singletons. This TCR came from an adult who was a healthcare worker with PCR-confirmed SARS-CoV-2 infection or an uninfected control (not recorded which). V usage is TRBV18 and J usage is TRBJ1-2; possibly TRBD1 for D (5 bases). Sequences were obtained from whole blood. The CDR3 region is CASSPLDSTGYGYTF. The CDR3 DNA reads TGTGCCAGCTCACCCTTAGACAGTACCGGTTATGGCTACACCTTC.